Listed here are 30 T cell receptor beta chains from one sample, sequenced in a study of blood T cell repertoires in COVID-19. The assay was immunoSEQ multiplex PCR, and TCRdb's table has in-frame clones only and misses some. The table includes 500,000 or so clones, about 90% detected once. Sequencing was performed on PBMCs or T cells enriched from blood (not recorded which). The source is a woman between 18 and 30 years old who had recovered from COVID-19.

The rearrangement joins TRBV6-4 to TRBJ2-2; TRBD1 aligns across 7 bases. Germline values: CDR1 MRHNA, CDR2 SNTAGT. This CDR3 region has 14 residues. After removal of 4 bases from V and 7 bases from J, the junction contained 6 bases not matched to a gene. The CDR3 DNA follows: TGTGCCAGCAGTGCTCTACAGGGGAACGGGGAGCTGTTTTTT. Translating gives CASSALQGNGELFF.

V gene TRBV19 combines with J gene TRBJ2-5, with D possibly being TRBD1 (6 bases). Trimming cost V 1 base and J 0 bases, with 12 bases left between them. Germline CDR1 is LNHDA and CDR2 is SQIVND (reference sequence). The CDR3 totals 16 residues. CDR3 nucleotide sequence: TGTGCCAGTAGTATAGGGACAGCCTCGTACCAAGAGACCCAGTACTTC. Its protein is CASSIGTASYQETQYF.

The gene calls are TRBV6-5 and TRBJ2-7; possible D gene TRBD1, 6 bases. Trimming cost V 6 bases and J 5 bases, with 14 bases left between them. The CDR3 consists of 13 residues. Germline CDR1 MNHEY, CDR2 SVGAGI. The CDR3 DNA reads as TGTGCCAGCAGCGCTCTTCGGGACAACGAGCAGTACTTC. The encoded protein is CASSALRDNEQYF.

The chain carries TRBV9 and TRBJ2-2; TRBD1 aligns across 7 bases. V lost 6 bases, J lost 3 bases, and 8 bases stayed unmatched. In germline, CDR1 is SGDLS, CDR2 YYNGEE. CDR3 length: 15 residues. As DNA, the CDR3 is TGTGCCAGCACCTTAGACAGGGCGGACACCGGGGAGCTGTTTTTT. This translates into CASTLDRADTGELFF.

The chain carries TRBV19 and TRBJ2-3, with D unclear. The CDR3 has 14 amino acids. V was shortened by 1 base and J by 2 bases, with 7 bases between the two germline ends. The germline gives CDR1 LNHDA, CDR2 SQIVND (reference sequence). CDR3 in amino acids: CASSIGAPTDTQYF. For the CDR3, the DNA is TGTGCCAGTAGTATAGGCGCCCCCACAGATACGCAGTATTTT.

J is TRBJ1-1 and V is TRBV3-1 (or the pseudogene TRBV3-2); 11 bases are a match to TRBD1. Trimming cost V 6 bases and J 2 bases; bases outside gene matches: 5. The CDR3 contains 15 residues. In germline, CDR1 is LGHDT, CDR2 YNNKEL (reference sequence). The CDR3: CASSHGTGGNTEAFF. In DNA, the CDR3 is TGTGCCAGCAGTCACGGGACAGGGGGTAACACTGAAGCTTTCTTT.

The rearrangement links TRBV7-2 to TRBJ2-7, with 7 bases identical to TRBD1. This CDR3 spans 15 amino acids. Germline CDR1 and CDR2: SGHTA and FQGNSA. The trim removed 5 bases at V and 6 bases at J, leaving 13 bases unmatched. The CDR3 sequence is CASSPGPGQLLEQYF. The CDR3 DNA sequence: TGTGCCAGCAGCCCAGGTCCGGGACAGCTTCTCGAGCAGTACTTC.

The chain employs TRBV5-4 and TRBJ1-1, with TRBD1 as a possible D gene (6 bases). Trimming took 3 bases from V and 1 from J, leaving 13 bases between them. CDR1 SGHNT and CDR2 YYREEE come from the germline V gene (reference sequence). The CDR3 covers 15 residues. The CDR3 nucleotides are TGTGCCAGCAGCTCGAGACAGGACACGAACACTGAAGCTTTCTTT. This gives the protein CASSSRQDTNTEAFF.

The rearrangement links TRBV7-6 to TRBJ2-3; no clear D. In germline, CDR1 is SGHVS, CDR2 FNYEAQ. The germline V and J ends were trimmed by 5 bases and 0 bases, with 3 bases remaining between them. This CDR3 is 12 amino acids long. The CDR3 here is CASSLSTDTQYF. The CDR3 DNA is TGTGCCAGCAGCCTTAGCACAGATACGCAGTATTTT.

The V call is TRBV7-6, the J call TRBJ2-7, with D hard to call. The germline V gene encodes CDR1 SGHVS and CDR2 FNYEAQ. The germline V and J ends were trimmed by 3 bases and 2 bases, with 11 bases remaining between them. The CDR3 is 14 amino acids. CDR3 sequence (DNA): TGTGCCAGCAGCTTCTCTCCCAGCGCCTACGAGCAGTACTTC. This encodes CASSFSPSAYEQYF. Filled out from reference TRBV7-6 and TRBJ2-7, the complete variable domain reads GAGVSQSPRYKVTKRGQDVALRCDPISGHVSLYWYRQALGQGPEFLTYFNYEAQQDKSGLPNDRFSAERPEGSISTLTIQRTEQRDSAMYRCASSFSPSAYEQYFGPGTRLTVT.

The J gene is TRBJ1-2, the V gene TRBV18, with TRBD1 as a possible D gene (5 bases). CDR1 is KGHSH and CDR2 is LQKENI in the germline V gene. V shed 2 bases and J shed 0 bases, with 16 bases lying between them. This CDR3 comprises 17 residues. The CDR3 nucleotides read TGTGCCAGCTCACCAAGGACCGGGGGAGATTCTAACTATGGCTACACCTTC. As protein: CASSPRTGGDSNYGYTF.

A word on this clone: At one end, the junction sequence differs from germline, possibly due to a read error. V and J are TRBV30 and TRBJ1-3, with D possibly being TRBD1 (5 bases). This CDR3 spans 15 amino acids. Germline V gene sequence: CDR1 GTSNPN, CDR2 SVGIG (reference sequence). The CDR3 nucleotides are TGTGCCTGCAGTGCAAGGGGACTCTCTGGAAACACCATATATTTT. Translating gives CACSARGLSGNTIYF.

The chain recombines TRBV7-2 with TRBJ1-5; 8 nucleotides align to TRBD1. The germline gives CDR1 SGHTA, CDR2 FQGNSA. The trim removed 4 bases at V and 4 bases at J, leaving 3 bases unmatched. The CDR3 is made up of 14 amino acids. CDR3 nucleotides: TGTGCCAGCAGCTCCCAGGGGGCAAATCAGCCCCAGCATTTT. Its protein product is CASSSQGANQPQHF.

This chain uses TRBV12-5 with TRBJ2-2; D is perhaps TRBD1 (6 bases). The CDR3 is made up of 14 amino acids. From germline, CDR1 is LGHNT and CDR2 FRNRAP. The V end was cut by 5 bases, the J end by 4 bases, with 11 bases between. The CDR3 sequence is CASGTNRATGELFF. For the CDR3, the DNA is TGTGCTAGTGGTACAAACAGGGCCACCGGGGAGCTGTTTTTT.

J is TRBJ1-4 and V is TRBV5-1, with a tentative D call TRBD1 (5 bases). The ends were cut back, 0 bases at V and 8 bases at J, with 14 bases in the middle. The CDR3 has 15 amino acids. CDR1 is SGHRS, CDR2 YFSETQ, per germline. The CDR3 loop is CASSLGATRGEKLFF. DNA for the CDR3: TGCGCCAGCAGCTTGGGGGCCACCCGGGGGGAAAAACTGTTTTTT.

The V and J genes are TRBV5-6 and TRBJ1-2, with 7 bases aligning to TRBD1. Trimming at V came to 5 bases and at J to 2 bases, leaving 6 bases not matched to a gene. The V gene's germline CDR1 is SGHDT and CDR2 YYEEEE. CDR3 length: 14 residues. The chain's CDR3 is CASSKGAKNYGYTF. The CDR3 nucleotides are TGTGCCAGCAGTAAGGGGGCTAAAAACTATGGCTACACCTTC.

This chain links TRBV2 with TRBJ1-1; tentatively, D is TRBD1 (5 bases). Germline CDR1 is SNHLY and CDR2 is FYNNEI. Trimming took off 6 bases at V and 4 bases at J, with 12 bases between the two ends. There are 13 residues in the CDR3. Here the CDR3 reads CASRRRVATEAFF. The CDR3 DNA reads TGTGCCAGCAGGCGCAGGGTGGCCACTGAAGCTTTCTTT. Full variable domain (remainder filled in from reference TRBV2 and TRBJ1-1): EPEVTQTPSHQVTQMGQEVILRCVPISNHLYFYWYRQILGQKVEFLVSFYNNEISEKSEIFDDQFSVERPDGSNFTLKIRSTKLEDSAMYFCASRRRVATEAFFGQGTRLTVV.

This chain joins TRBV5-1 and TRBJ1-3, with unresolved D. The CDR3 contains 16 residues. The germline V and J ends were trimmed by 5 bases and 9 bases, with 24 bases remaining between them. Germline V gives CDR1 SGHRS, CDR2 YFSETQ. The CDR3 DNA reads TGCGCCAGCAGTACGGACGCCGGGGATAGGAAGAGCACCATATATTTT. This translates into CASSTDAGDRKSTIYF.

The gene calls are TRBV2 and TRBJ1-2; 9 nucleotides match TRBD1. In germline, CDR1 is SNHLY, CDR2 FYNNEI. The CDR3 extends over 16 amino acids. Trimming removed 4 bases from V and 7 bases from J; junction bases left unmatched: 13. The CDR3 sequence: CASSATVGQGRLGYTF. Here the CDR3 DNA reads TGTGCCAGCAGTGCGACCGTTGGACAGGGGAGGCTTGGCTACACCTTC. The whole variable domain, remainder taken from reference TRBV2 and TRBJ1-2, is EPEVTQTPSHQVTQMGQEVILRCVPISNHLYFYWYRQILGQKVEFLVSFYNNEISEKSEIFDDQFSVERPDGSNFTLKIRSTKLEDSAMYFCASSATVGQGRLGYTFGSGTRLTVV.

The rearrangement uses TRBV6-5 and TRBJ2-5; TRBD1 matches at 7 bases. CDR3 size: 14 residues. V was clipped by 6 bases and J by 3 bases; unmatched bases: 7. The germline V gene has CDR1 MNHEY and CDR2 SVGAGI. In DNA form, the CDR3 reads TGTGCCAGCAGAAGACAGGGTTGGGAAGAGACCCAGTACTTC. Translated: CASRRQGWEETQYF.

V usage is TRBV6-1 and J usage is TRBJ1-6; D possibly corresponds to TRBD1 (5 bases). CDR3 length: 16 residues. Deletions cut 4 bases from V and 0 bases from J, with 10 bases between. Germline CDR1 reads MNHNS; CDR2 reads SASEGT. CDR3 region: CASSVDKSSYNSPLHF. The CDR3 bases are TGTGCCAGCAGTGTGGACAAGAGCTCCTATAATTCACCCCTCCACTTT.

This sequence joins TRBV19 and TRBJ2-7; the D is unclear. V was trimmed by 0 bases and J by 5 bases, leaving 17 bases between them. The CDR3 sequence is 16 residues long. In germline, CDR1 is LNHDA, CDR2 SQIVND (reference sequence). The CDR3 loop is CASSIDLETSNDEQYF. CDR3 DNA: TGTGCCAGTAGTATAGATCTCGAGACAAGCAATGACGAGCAGTACTTC.

The chain combines TRBV27 with TRBJ1-4, with TRBD1 as a possible D gene (5 bases). The length of the CDR3 is 14 residues. Germline V gives CDR1 MNHEY, CDR2 SMNVEV (reference sequence). The V gene lost 2 bases and the J gene lost 3 bases, with 7 bases spanning the gap. The CDR3 DNA reads as TGTGCCAGCAGTTTAGGGGGGGCTAATGAAAAACTGTTTTTT. This encodes CASSLGGANEKLFF.

The V gene is TRBV7-9, the J gene TRBJ1-6, with D perhaps matching TRBD1 (6 bases). CDR1 and CDR2 from the germline V gene are SEHNR and FQNEAQ (reference sequence). Trimming took 2 bases from V and 9 from J, leaving 23 bases between them. The CDR3 has 18 residues. CDR3 coding DNA: TGTGCCAGCAGCTTATACACCTTCAGGGGAAGGTTGGGTTCACCCCTCCACTTT. Translating it yields CASSLYTFRGRLGSPLHF.

This clone was detected once. This chain uses TRBV6-5 with TRBJ1-1; 12 bases align to TRBD1. The CDR3 spans 16 residues. The germline V gene encodes CDR1 MNHEY and CDR2 SVGAGI. The V segment lost 3 bases and the J segment 1 base; nucleotides outside the gene matches: 3. This chain's CDR3 is CASSYGTGGTNTEAFF. The CDR3 nucleotides are TGTGCCAGCAGTTATGGGACAGGGGGCACGAACACTGAAGCTTTCTTT.

The gene calls are TRBV30 and TRBJ1-4, with 10 bases fitting TRBD1. The CDR3 spans 14 residues. Germline values: CDR1 GTSNPN, CDR2 SVGIG (reference sequence). V gave up 8 bases and J gave up 2 bases; unmatched junction bases: 5. The CDR3 DNA reads TGTGCCCTAGAGGGACAGGGGACTAATGAAAAACTGTTTTTT. Translation gives CALEGQGTNEKLFF.

The CDR3 loop reads CASSSNARGLETQYF. The CDR3 region has the DNA TGTGCCAGCAGCTCAAATGCCCGGGGATTAGAGACCCAGTACTTC. V and J are TRBV3-1 (or the pseudogene TRBV3-2) and TRBJ2-5, with a tentative D call TRBD2 (5 bases). Germline loops: CDR1 LGHDT, CDR2 YNNKEL (reference sequence). V gave up 5 bases and J gave up 4 bases, with 17 bases separating them. This CDR3 is built from 15 residues.

V is TRBV4-1 and J is TRBJ1-2, with 8 bases identical to TRBD1. V was pared by 1 base and J by 3 bases, with 4 bases of the junction left unmatched. The germline gives CDR1 MGHRA, CDR2 YSYEKL. This CDR3 is 15 amino acids long. The CDR3, as DNA: TGCGCCAGCAGCCAAGTTCAGACAGGGGACTATGGCTACACCTTC. Translation gives CASSQVQTGDYGYTF.

This clone was detected only a few times. The rearrangement uses TRBV5-1 and TRBJ1-4; TRBD1 agrees at 7 bases. The CDR3 covers 16 residues. V trimming: 4 bases; J trimming: 1 base; junction bases outside the gene matches: 7. Germline CDR1 SGHRS, CDR2 YFSETQ. CDR3 sequence (DNA): TGCGCCAGCAGCGATGGACAGGTTCTAACTAATGAAAAACTGTTTTTT. It codes for CASSDGQVLTNEKLFF.

This rearrangement joins TRBV2 to TRBJ2-1; 13 bases match TRBD2. V shed 2 bases, J shed 5 bases, and the junction held 0 bases outside the gene matches. Germline V CDR1 and CDR2: SNHLY, FYNNEI. This CDR3 contains 15 residues. CDR3 nucleotides: TGTGCCAGCAGTGAAACTAGCGGGGGGGACAATGAGCAGTTCTTC. Its protein is CASSETSGGDNEQFF.